The clone carrying this TCR beta chain was seen a handful of times. Its antigen is as yet unknown. CDR1 and CDR2 (germline): KGHDR, SFDVKD. The CDR3 covers 13 residues. V shed 4 bases and J shed 8 bases, with 13 bases lying between them. The entry originates in a study of T-cell memory formation after mild COVID-19. Study findings and constraints: From day 15 to 85, contracting clones were balanced between CD4 and CD8, whereas later expanders leaned toward CD4+. Some responding clones appeared in pre-infection memory, suggesting cross-reactive memory joined.

From the 5' RACE reads, TCRdb called clonotypes with MiXCR, one entry per CDR3 protein. Of 350,000 to 500,000 distinct CDR3 sequences in the sample, about a quarter were seen once. The source is an adult woman who had mild COVID-19 (a few samples of this study predate the infection). Cell type and time point are not known. This rearrangement joins TRBV24-1 to TRBJ1-2; D is uncertain. The sample was PBMCs or a T cell subset sorted from them (not recorded which). CDR3 residues: CATSEGPRWGYTF. CDR3 bases: TGTGCCACCAGTGAGGGCCCCCGGTGGGGCTACACCTTC.